The 13 T cell receptor beta chains reported below all come from one sample, sequenced in a study of T cells in women clearing cervical HPV infection. The protocol was immunoSEQ multiplex PCR, while the TCRdb copy is restricted to in-frame clones and leaves out a portion. The sample has roughly 20,000 clones, and its top ten clones hold 5.2%. Material for sequencing was blood buffy coat. These receptors were obtained from a woman between 18 and 70 years old with a cervical HPV16 infection that either progressed to CIN3+ or cleared (not recorded which).

A word on this clone: Read coverage stops 3 residues before the CDR3 terminus; the germline J gene supplies the remainder. This chain uses TRBV10-3 with TRBJ2-1; 9 bases agree with TRBD2. There are 15 residues in the CDR3. The V and J ends lost 3 bases and 5 bases, in that order; junction bases with no gene match: 5. The germline V gene has CDR1 ENHRY and CDR2 SYGVKD. The CDR3 sequence: CAISEMTSGNNEQFF. The sequenced CDR3 bases are TGTGCCATCAGTGAAATGACTAGCGGAAACAATGAG.

CDR3 loop: CSAPSGGADTQYF. The CDR3 bases that were read are TGCAGTGCCCCTAGCGGGGGGGCAGATACG. This chain links TRBV20-1 with TRBJ2-3; TRBD2 agrees at 12 bases. The read terminates 3 residues before the CDR3 end, so the remaining end is supplied by the germline J gene. Germline-derived CDR1 and CDR2 are DFQATT and SNEGSKA (reference sequence). The CDR3 runs to 13 residues. V trimming: 6 bases; J trimming: 4 bases; junction bases outside the gene matches: 2.

As for this clone: Sequencing ends 3 residues short of the CDR3 end; the germline J gene provides the rest. This chain uses TRBV6-1 with TRBJ2-3; tentatively, D is TRBD1 (5 bases). Germline loops: CDR1 MNHNS, CDR2 SASEGT. The CDR3 extends over 13 amino acids. The sequenced part of the CDR3 DNA is TGTGCCAGCAGTGGACAGCAGAATCAGCCG. Amino acid sequence: CASSGQQNQP. The entire CDR3 protein is CASSGQQNQPQYF.

Points on this clone: Read data end 3 residues before the CDR3 end; the end is taken from the germline J gene. The rearrangement joins TRBV5-1 to TRBJ2-2, with a weak D call TRBD1 (7 bases). Germline values: CDR1 SGHRS, CDR2 YFSETQ. The CDR3 is 15 amino acids. The sequenced part of the CDR3 DNA is TGCGCCAGCAGCGCGCAGGGGGGCGGTGGTTCACCG. It yields the protein CASSAQGGGGSP. The entire CDR3 protein is CASSAQGGGGSPLFF.

As to this clone: The missing CDR3 end, 3 residues past where the read stops, is filled in from the germline J gene. The chain recombines TRBV7-2 with TRBJ2-3; D gene ambiguous. This CDR3 has 14 amino acids. CDR1 is SGHTA, CDR2 FQGNSA, per germline. CDR3 DNA, as far as it was read: TGTGCCAGCAGCTTAGGTGGCTTACAAGAGACG. Translated: CASSLGGLQET. The CDR3 reads in full as CASSLGGLQETQYF.

Regarding this clone: Read coverage stops 3 residues before the CDR3 terminus; the germline J gene supplies the remainder. The rearrangement uses TRBV20-1 and TRBJ2-1, with TRBD2 identical over 7 bases. V gave up 3 bases and J gave up 3 bases; unmatched junction bases: 5. This CDR3 has 14 amino acids. Germline CDR1 DFQATT, CDR2 SNEGSKA (reference sequence). This CDR3 reads CSARSLADYNEQFF. The DNA read from the CDR3 is TGCAGTGCTAGGTCTCTAGCGGACTACAATGAG.

Comment on this clone: The read ends 3 residues before the CDR3 terminus; that terminus is restored from the germline J gene. V and J are TRBV4-1 and TRBJ2-3; no clear D. V lost 5 bases, J lost 6 bases, and 18 bases lay in between. The CDR3 spans 15 residues. The V gene's germline CDR1 is MGHRA and CDR2 YSYEKL. The covered CDR3 bases are TGCGCCAGCAGCTTTGGGCCCCCAAACCCGGATACG. Translation: CASSFGPPNPDT. The entire CDR3 sequence reads CASSFGPPNPDTQYF.

The CDR3 bases that were read are TGTGCCAGCCGAGACGGGACTTTTCCCTCTGGGGCCAACGTC. Translating it yields CASRDGTFPSGANV. From start to end, the CDR3 is CASRDGTFPSGANVLTF. The chain couples TRBV6-2 or TRBV6-3 to TRBJ2-6, with TRBD2 as a possible D gene (6 bases). Sequencing ends 3 residues short of the CDR3 end; the germline J gene provides the rest. Germline CDR1 reads MNHEY; CDR2 reads SVGEGT. CDR3 size: 17 residues. The V gene lost 8 bases and the J gene lost 0 bases, with 17 bases spanning the gap.

About this clone: The CDR3 extends 3 residues past the end of the read, so its final part is completed from the germline J gene. The chain uses TRBV7-2 and TRBJ2-2, with D unclear. The CDR3 extends over 13 amino acids. CDR1 SGHTA and CDR2 FQGNSA come from the germline V gene. Incomplete CDR3 DNA: TGTGCCAGCAGCTTAGGGGCAAGTGAAAAG. Its protein product is CASSLGASEK. The whole CDR3 region reads CASSLGASEKLFF.

A note on this clone: The read stops 3 residues short of the end of the CDR3; the missing end is completed from the germline J gene. The chain couples TRBV20-1 to TRBJ1-5; 8 bases align to TRBD1. Germline lookup yields CDR1 DFQATT and CDR2 SNEGSKA (reference sequence). The CDR3 covers 18 residues. J gave up 1 base and V 6 bases, and 17 bases lay outside the gene matches. CDR3 residues: CSAPYFDPRGLSNQPQHF. The CDR3 bases that were read are TGCAGTGCCCCCTACTTCGACCCCAGGGGGCTAAGCAATCAGCCC.

Here the CDR3 reads CSARGTGVGYTF. The covered CDR3 bases are TGCAGTGCTAGGGGGACAGGCGTTGGC. J is TRBJ1-2 and V is TRBV20-1; 8 positions match TRBD1. The read gets to within 3 residues of the CDR3 end, and the germline J gene fills in the rest. Germline CDR1 is DFQATT and CDR2 is SNEGSKA (reference sequence). V gave up 3 bases and J gave up 7 bases; unmatched junction bases: 4. This CDR3 is built from 12 residues.

On this clone itself: The read finishes 3 residues shy of the CDR3 end, and the germline J gene is used to complete it. The genes are TRBV7-9 and TRBJ2-2; D ambiguous. The CDR3 runs to 14 residues. Germline CDR1 SEHNR, CDR2 FQNEAQ (reference sequence). Incomplete CDR3 DNA: TGTGCCAGCAGCTTAGGGGCCGATAATTCACCG. Protein: CASSLGADNSP. The complete CDR3 sequence is CASSLGADNSPLFF.

For this clone: The CDR3 is cut off 3 residues early in the read; its end comes from the germline J gene. This rearrangement joins TRBV5-1 to TRBJ1-4; no clear D. Trimming removed 0 bases at V and 8 bases at J, with 11 bases between. The CDR3 has 14 residues. CDR1 and CDR2 (germline): SGHRS, YFSETQ. The DNA read from the CDR3 is TGCGCCAGCAGCTTGGTAGGCTACGGGGAAAAA. Translation gives CASSLVGYGEK. In full, the CDR3 is CASSLVGYGEKLFF.